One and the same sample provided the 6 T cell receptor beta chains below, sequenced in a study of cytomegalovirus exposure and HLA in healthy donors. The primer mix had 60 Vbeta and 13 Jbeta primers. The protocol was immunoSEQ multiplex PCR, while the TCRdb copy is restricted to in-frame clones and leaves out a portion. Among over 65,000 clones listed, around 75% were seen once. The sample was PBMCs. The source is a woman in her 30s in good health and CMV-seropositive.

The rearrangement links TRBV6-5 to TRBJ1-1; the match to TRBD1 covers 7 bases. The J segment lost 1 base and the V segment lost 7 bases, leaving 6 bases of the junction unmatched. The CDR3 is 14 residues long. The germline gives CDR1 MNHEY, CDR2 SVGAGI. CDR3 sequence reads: CASKTGARNTEAFF. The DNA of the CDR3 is TGTGCCAGCAAAACAGGGGCAAGGAACACTGAAGCTTTCTTT.

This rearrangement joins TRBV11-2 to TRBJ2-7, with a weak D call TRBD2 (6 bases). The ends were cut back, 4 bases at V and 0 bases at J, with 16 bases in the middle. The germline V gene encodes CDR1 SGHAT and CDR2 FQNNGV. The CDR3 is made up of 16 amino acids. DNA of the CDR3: TGTGCCAGCAGCTCCTCCTCGGGACTCAGCTCCTACGAGCAGTACTTC. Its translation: CASSSSSGLSSYEQYF.

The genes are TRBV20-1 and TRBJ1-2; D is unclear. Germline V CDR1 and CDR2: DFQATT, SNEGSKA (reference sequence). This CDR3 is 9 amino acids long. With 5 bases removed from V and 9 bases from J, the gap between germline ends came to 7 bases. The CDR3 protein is CSAGPRYTF. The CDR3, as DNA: TGCAGTGCTGGCCCCCGCTACACCTTC.

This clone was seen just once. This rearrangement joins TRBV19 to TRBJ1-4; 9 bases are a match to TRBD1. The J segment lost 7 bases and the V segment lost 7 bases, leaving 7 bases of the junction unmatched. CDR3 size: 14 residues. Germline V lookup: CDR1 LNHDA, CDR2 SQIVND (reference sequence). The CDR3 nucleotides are TGTGCCAGTATCCAACAGGGGGCTGGTGAAAAACTGTTTTTT. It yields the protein CASIQQGAGEKLFF.

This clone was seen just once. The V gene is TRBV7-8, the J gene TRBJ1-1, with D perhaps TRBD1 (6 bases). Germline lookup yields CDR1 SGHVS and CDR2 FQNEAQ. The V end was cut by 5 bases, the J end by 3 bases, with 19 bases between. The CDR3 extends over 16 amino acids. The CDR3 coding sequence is TGTGCCAGCAGCCGTCTCGGGGGGCAGGTTGACACTGAAGCTTTCTTT. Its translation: CASSRLGGQVDTEAFF.

The CDR3 DNA reads TGTGCCAGCAGCGTAGGGGACAGTGCTTTTAATGAGCAGTTCTTC. This encodes CASSVGDSAFNEQFF. The chain joins TRBV9 to TRBJ2-1; 7 bases align to TRBD1. The germline gives CDR1 SGDLS, CDR2 YYNGEE. The V segment lost 0 bases and the J segment 7 bases; nucleotides outside the gene matches: 7. The CDR3 is 15 residues long.